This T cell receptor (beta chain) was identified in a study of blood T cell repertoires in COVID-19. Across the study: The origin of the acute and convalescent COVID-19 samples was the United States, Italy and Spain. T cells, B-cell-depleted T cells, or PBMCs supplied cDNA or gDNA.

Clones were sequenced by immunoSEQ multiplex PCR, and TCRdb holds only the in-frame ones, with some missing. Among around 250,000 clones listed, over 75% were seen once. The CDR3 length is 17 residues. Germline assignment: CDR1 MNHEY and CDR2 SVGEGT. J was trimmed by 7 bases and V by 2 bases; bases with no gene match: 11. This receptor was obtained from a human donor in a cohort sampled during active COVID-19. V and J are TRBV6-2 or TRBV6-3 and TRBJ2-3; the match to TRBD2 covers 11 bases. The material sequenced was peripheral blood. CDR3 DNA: TGTGCCAGCAGTTACCCTCCTACTAGCGGGGGCGCGTATACGCAGTATTTT. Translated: CASSYPPTSGGAYTQYF.